This T cell receptor beta chain was observed in a study of Ad26.COV2.S vaccination and SARS-CoV-2 variants. Turning to the study itself: The donor belonged to the COV1001 Ad26.COV2.S trial arm.

Here immunoSEQ multiplex PCR was the method, and the copy in TCRdb shows in-frame clones only, minus some. This table has around 250,000 clones, about 90% appearing once. This clone was picked up a small number of times. What it recognizes is unknown. Germline V gene sequence: CDR1 SGHTS, CDR2 YDEGEE. The V end lost 4 bases, the J end lost 1 base, and 11 bases lay between the germline ends. The CDR3 covers 14 residues. Stated treatment: about 20 received Ad26.COV2.S at low or high dose, single or two shots; several received placebo; per-sample allocation not given. The samples were gathered on day 63 after the first injection of vaccine or placebo. The study's findings and limits: Individuals receiving vaccine had higher spike-specific TCR breadth than placebo recipients did. Non-spike TCR breadth showed similarity between vaccine and placebo recipients. Vaccinees reportedly had broad spike-specific CD8+ and CD4+ T cell responses.

This TCR was recovered from a person aged 18-65 years who received the Ad26.COV2.S COVID-19 vaccine or a placebo. The sequences come from peripheral blood, collected in a trial of Ad26.COV2.S vaccine versus placebo. This chain links TRBV5-8 with TRBJ1-1; D is perhaps TRBD1 (5 bases). The CDR3 sequence: CASSLGAQNTEAFF. The CDR3 DNA sequence: TGTGCCAGCAGCCTCGGGGCCCAGAACACTGAAGCTTTCTTT.